The TCR beta chain under discussion was sequenced for a study of neurological immune-mediated disorders. Study-level results: Private repertoires in all groups were suggested, as expanded clones shared no CDR3 amino acid sequences across subjects. The most TCR clonal expansion was seen in HTLV-1-associated myelopathy, and the least was seen in multiple sclerosis, which fell below healthy controls.

Ten or more counts support this clonotype. Its matching antigen is unknown. For the unsorted libraries, 2 million PBMCs stored at -80 C served as input. The cDNA came from 5'RACE, which used 10-nucleotide random UMIs. TCRdb redid the calling of the 5' RACE reads with MiXCR, one entry per CDR3 protein. The sample lists about 59,000 distinct CDR3 sequences; about 13% were seen once. The specimen was PBMCs. The clonotype comes from a woman aged 55-69 years with HTLV-1-associated myelopathy (HAM/TSP).

The CDR3 coding sequence is TGCGCCAGCAGCCGATGGGAGTTTAAAGATACGCAGTATTTT. Translation: CASSRWEFKDTQYF. The gene calls are TRBV5-1 and TRBJ2-3; a weak D match, TRBD2 (5 bases). The V end was cut by 4 bases, the J end by 5 bases, with 14 bases between. Per the germline V gene, CDR1 is SGHRS and CDR2 is YFSETQ. The CDR3 totals 14 residues. Full variable domain (remainder filled in from reference TRBV5-1 and TRBJ2-3): KAGVTQTPRYLIKTRGQQVTLSCSPISGHRSVSWYQQTPGQGLQFLFEYFSETQRNKGNFPGRFSGRQFSNSRSEMNVSTLELGDSALYLCASSRWEFKDTQYFGPGTRLTVL.